This TCR beta chain was captured in a study of cytomegalovirus exposure and HLA in healthy donors. The wider study: Early release data held tens of millions of unique TCRs from HLA-typed donors. 81% of several hundred genotyped donors fell in the Caucasian-associated ancestry cluster.

Study-wide findings and caveats: The study had only CMV serostatus as immune exposure information. Trimming of TCR beta V- and J-genes showed a link, identified in a later analysis, to a missense DCLRE1C variant.

On this clone itself: What it recognizes is unknown.

Germline V lookup: CDR1 MNHEY, CDR2 SMNVEV (reference sequence). V lost 1 base, J lost 7 bases, and 14 bases lay in between. The CDR3 has 16 residues. Primers for the PCR totalled 60 Vbeta and 13 Jbeta. Assay used: immunoSEQ multiplex PCR; TCRdb lists only in-frame clones, some missing. The table has 80,000 to 95,000 clones, approximately 84% seen once. The sequence derives from a woman aged 18-35 years in good health and CMV-seropositive. The chain links TRBV27 to TRBJ1-6; D perhaps matches TRBD1 (5 bases). The sample taken for sequencing was PBMCs. The CDR3 DNA reads TGTGCCAGCAGTTTATTGTACGGCAACAGGAATTCACCCCTCCACTTT. Protein product: CASSLLYGNRNSPLHF.